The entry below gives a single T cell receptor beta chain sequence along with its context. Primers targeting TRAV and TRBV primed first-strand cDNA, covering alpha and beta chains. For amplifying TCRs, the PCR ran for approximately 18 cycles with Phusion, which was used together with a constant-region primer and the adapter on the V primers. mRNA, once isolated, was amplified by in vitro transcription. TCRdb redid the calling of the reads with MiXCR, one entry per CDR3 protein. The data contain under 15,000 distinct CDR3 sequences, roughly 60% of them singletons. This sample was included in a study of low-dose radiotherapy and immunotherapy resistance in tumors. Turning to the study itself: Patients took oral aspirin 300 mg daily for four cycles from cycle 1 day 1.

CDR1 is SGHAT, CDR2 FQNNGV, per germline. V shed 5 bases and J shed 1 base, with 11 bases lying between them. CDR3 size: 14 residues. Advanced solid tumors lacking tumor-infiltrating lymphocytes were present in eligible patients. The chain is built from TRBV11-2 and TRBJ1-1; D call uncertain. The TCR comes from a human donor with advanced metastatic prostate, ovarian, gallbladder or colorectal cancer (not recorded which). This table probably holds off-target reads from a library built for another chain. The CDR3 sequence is CASSPGVANTEAFF. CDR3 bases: TGTGCCAGCAGCCCCGGTGTAGCGAACACTGAAGCTTTCTTT.